The present T cell receptor beta chain was sequenced within a study of blood T cell repertoires in COVID-19. Whole-study context: Acute and convalescent COVID-19 samples came from the United States, Italy and Spain. Nucleic acid was either cDNA or gDNA, and it came from T cells, B-cell-depleted T cells, or PBMCs.

Study processing details: Cell counts per sample came from amplifying reference gene primers. Using immunoSEQ multiplex PCR, the repertoire was profiled, and TCRdb retains in-frame clones only, with some absent. D and trimming come from the DNA, and the V and J calls and clone size come from that table. The data show over 100,000 clones, with about 90% seen just once and roughly 2.5% held by the top ten. Input material: peripheral blood. The source is a man aged 45-60 years with active COVID-19.

CDR3 DNA sequence: TGCGCCAGCAGCTTGGACTGGACAGGGAGAACTGAAGCTTTCTTT. It is translated as CASSLDWTGRTEAFF. The V call is TRBV5-1, the J call TRBJ1-1; 8 bases map to TRBD1. The length of the CDR3 is 15 residues. Germline values: CDR1 SGHRS, CDR2 YFSETQ. The V segment lost 0 bases and the J segment 5 bases; nucleotides outside the gene matches: 6.